This T cell receptor beta chain came from a study of blood T cells in healthy people across ages. The V gene lost 4 bases and the J gene lost 7 bases, with 15 bases spanning the gap. The length of the CDR3 is 14 residues. The V gene's germline CDR1 is SGHDT and CDR2 YYEEEE. A second PCR, run for about 6 to 11 cycles, used a sample-barcoded 5' primer plus a J-beta primer mix. Every cDNA molecule bore a tag from a template-switch adaptor containing 12 random nucleotides. MiXCR was run by TCRdb on the 5' RACE reads, yielding one entry per CDR3 protein. The sample lists over 1,500,000 distinct CDR3 sequences; around 40% were seen once.

The rearrangement joins TRBV5-6 to TRBJ2-4, with D unclear. Sequenced material: blood. This receptor was taken from a human donor in good health. CDR3 nucleotide sequence: TGTGCCAGCAGCCATAACGTGGGCGAGAACATTCAGTACTTC. Protein product: CASSHNVGENIQYF.